The following is a TCR beta chain sequence with its context. The source of the sample is a study of blood T cell repertoires in COVID-19. Study-wide context: The samples span acute and convalescent COVID-19 from the United States, Italy and Spain.

V shed 4 bases and J shed 2 bases, with 10 bases lying between them. The CDR3 length is 14 residues. CDR1 and CDR2 from the germline V gene are KGHDR and SFDVKD. Per the study methods: Estimation of nucleated cell counts relied on the amplification of reference gene primers. Profiled with immunoSEQ multiplex PCR; TCRdb holds only in-frame clones, not every one. The V and J calls and clone size are taken from that table; D and trimming were inferred from the DNA. The table shows 90,000 to 150,000 clones, with 60% to 85% occurring only once. This receptor was identified in a human donor with acute or convalescent COVID-19. The donor label of this sample is uncertain. The J gene is TRBJ1-2, the V gene TRBV24-1, with D perhaps matching TRBD1 (5 bases). The sample was peripheral blood. In DNA form, the CDR3 reads TGTGCCACCAGTGACGCAGGGAAGAACTATGGCTACACCTTC. Translation gives CATSDAGKNYGYTF.